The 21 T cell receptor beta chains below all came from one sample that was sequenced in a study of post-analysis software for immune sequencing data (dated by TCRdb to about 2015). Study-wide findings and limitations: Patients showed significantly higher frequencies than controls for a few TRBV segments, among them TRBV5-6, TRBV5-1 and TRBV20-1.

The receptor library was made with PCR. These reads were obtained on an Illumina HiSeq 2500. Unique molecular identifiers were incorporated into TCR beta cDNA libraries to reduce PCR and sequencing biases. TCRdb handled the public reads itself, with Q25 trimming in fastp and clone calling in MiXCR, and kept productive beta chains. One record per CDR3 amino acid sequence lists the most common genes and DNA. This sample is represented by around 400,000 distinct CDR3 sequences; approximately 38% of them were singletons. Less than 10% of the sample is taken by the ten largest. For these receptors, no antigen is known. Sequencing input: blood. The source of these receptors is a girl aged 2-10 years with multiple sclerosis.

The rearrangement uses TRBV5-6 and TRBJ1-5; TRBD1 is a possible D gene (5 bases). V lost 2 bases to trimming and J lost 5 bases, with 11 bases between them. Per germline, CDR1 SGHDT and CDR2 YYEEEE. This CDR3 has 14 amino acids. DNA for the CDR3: TGTGCCAGCAGCTTCAGGGTATCGGATCAGCCCCAGCATTTT. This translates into CASSFRVSDQPQHF.

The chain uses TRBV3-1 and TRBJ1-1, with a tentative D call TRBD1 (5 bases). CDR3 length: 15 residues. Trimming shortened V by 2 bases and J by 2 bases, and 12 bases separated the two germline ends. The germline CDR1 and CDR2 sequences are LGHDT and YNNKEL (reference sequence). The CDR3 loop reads CASSQPAGKNTEAFF. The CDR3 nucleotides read TGTGCCAGCAGCCAACCGGCAGGGAAAAACACTGAAGCTTTCTTT.

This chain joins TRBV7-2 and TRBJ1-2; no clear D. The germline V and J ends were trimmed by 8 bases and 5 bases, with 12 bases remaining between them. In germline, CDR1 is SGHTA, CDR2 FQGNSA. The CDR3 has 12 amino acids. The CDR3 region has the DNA TGTGCCAGCGCAGAGCCTCCGTATGGCTACACCTTC. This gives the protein CASAEPPYGYTF.

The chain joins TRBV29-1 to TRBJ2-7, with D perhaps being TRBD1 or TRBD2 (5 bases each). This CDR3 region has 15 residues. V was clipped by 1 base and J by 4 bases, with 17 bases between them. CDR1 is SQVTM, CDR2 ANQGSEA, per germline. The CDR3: CSVEGDGVSLYEQYF. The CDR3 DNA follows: TGCAGCGTTGAAGGGGACGGAGTAAGTTTATACGAGCAGTACTTC.

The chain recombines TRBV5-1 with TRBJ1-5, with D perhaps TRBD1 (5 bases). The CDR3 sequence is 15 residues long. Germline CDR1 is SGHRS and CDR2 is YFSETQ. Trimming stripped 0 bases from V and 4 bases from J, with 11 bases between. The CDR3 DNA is TGCGCCAGCAGCTTGGTAGGGGAAAGTAATCAGCCCCAGCATTTT. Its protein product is CASSLVGESNQPQHF.

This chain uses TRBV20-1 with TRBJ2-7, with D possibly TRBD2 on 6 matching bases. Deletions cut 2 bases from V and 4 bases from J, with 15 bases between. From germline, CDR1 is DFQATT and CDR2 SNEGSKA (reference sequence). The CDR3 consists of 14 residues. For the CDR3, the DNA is TGCAGTGCTAGAACGGGAGTATCTTTATACGAGCAGTACTTC. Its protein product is CSARTGVSLYEQYF.

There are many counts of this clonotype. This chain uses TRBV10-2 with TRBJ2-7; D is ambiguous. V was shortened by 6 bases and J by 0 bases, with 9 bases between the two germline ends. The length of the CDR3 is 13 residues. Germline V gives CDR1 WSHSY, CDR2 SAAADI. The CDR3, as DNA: TGCGCCAGCAGACCCAGGAGCTCCTACGAGCAGTACTTC. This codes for CASRPRSSYEQYF.

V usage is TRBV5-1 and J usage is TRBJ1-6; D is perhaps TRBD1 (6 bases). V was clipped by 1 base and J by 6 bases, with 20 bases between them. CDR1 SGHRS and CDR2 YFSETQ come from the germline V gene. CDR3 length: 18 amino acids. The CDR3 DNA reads TGCGCCAGCAGCTTGCTACGGACCGGACAGCTCAGTAATTCACCCCTCCACTTT. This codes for CASSLLRTGQLSNSPLHF.

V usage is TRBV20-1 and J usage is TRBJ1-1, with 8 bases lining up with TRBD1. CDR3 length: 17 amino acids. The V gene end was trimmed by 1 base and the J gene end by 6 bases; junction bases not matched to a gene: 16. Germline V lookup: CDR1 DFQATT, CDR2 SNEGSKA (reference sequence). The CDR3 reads CSARAPRQGKAIAEAFF. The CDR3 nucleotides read TGCAGTGCTAGAGCCCCGAGACAGGGGAAAGCGATCGCTGAAGCTTTCTTT.

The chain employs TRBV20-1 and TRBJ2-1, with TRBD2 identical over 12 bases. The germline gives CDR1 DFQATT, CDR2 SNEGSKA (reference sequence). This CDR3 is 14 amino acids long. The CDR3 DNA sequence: TGCAGAGCAAAACTAGCGGGGGGTTGGAATGAGCAGTTCTTC. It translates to CRAKLAGGWNEQFF.

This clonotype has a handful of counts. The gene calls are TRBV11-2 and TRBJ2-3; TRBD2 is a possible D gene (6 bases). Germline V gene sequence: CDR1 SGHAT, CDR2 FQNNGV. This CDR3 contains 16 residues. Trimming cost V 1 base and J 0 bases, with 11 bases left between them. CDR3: CASSLVSGVSTDTQYF. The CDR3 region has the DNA TGTGCCAGCAGCTTAGTTTCGGGGGTTAGCACAGATACGCAGTATTTT.

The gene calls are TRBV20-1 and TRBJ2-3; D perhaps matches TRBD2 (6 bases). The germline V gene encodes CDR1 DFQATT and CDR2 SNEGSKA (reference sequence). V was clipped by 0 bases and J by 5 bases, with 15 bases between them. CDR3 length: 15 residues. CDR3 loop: CSARDVREAKDTQYF. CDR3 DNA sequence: TGCAGTGCTAGAGATGTGAGGGAGGCAAAAGATACGCAGTATTTT.

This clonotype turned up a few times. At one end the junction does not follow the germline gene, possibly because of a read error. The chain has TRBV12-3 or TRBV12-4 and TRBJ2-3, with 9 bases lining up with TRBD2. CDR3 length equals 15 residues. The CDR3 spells CASSIAGAGKDTQYF. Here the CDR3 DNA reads TGTGCCAGCAGTATAGCGGGAGCAGGGAAAGATACGCAGTATTTT.

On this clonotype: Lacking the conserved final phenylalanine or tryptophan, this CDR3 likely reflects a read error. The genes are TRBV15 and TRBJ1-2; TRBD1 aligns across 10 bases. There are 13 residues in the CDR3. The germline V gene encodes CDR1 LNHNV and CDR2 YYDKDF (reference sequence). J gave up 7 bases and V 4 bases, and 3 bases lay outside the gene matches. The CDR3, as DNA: TGTGCCACCAGCACAGGGACAGGGGCTGGCTACACCGTC. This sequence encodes CATSTGTGAGYTV.

This chain's CDR3 is CASSSLGGSSPLHF. The DNA of the CDR3 is TGCGCCAGCAGCTCACTGGGGGGCAGCTCACCCCTCCACTTT. This chain uses TRBV4-1 with TRBJ1-6, with a weak D call TRBD1 (6 bases). V lost 5 bases and J lost 10, with 15 bases in between. Germline V CDR1 and CDR2: MGHRA, YSYEKL. The CDR3 runs to 14 residues.

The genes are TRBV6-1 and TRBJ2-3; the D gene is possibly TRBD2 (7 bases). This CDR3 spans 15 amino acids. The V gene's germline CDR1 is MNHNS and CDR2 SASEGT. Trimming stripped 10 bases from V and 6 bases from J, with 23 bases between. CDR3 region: CAIFRWEGGRDTQYF. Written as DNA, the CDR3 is TGTGCCATCTTTCGCTGGGAGGGGGGGCGTGATACGCAGTATTTT.

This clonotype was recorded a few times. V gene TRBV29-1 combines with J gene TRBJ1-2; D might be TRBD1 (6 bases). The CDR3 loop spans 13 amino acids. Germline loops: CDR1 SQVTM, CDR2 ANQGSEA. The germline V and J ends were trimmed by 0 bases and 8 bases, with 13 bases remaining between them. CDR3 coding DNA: TGCAGCGTTGAAGATTTTGGGGGCTGGGGCTACACCTTC. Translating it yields CSVEDFGGWGYTF.

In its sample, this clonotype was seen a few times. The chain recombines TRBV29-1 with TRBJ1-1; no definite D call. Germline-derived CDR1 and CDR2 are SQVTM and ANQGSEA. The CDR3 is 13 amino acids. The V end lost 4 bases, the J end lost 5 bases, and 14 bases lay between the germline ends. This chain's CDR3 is CSVVSVDWTEAFF. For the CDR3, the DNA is TGCAGCGTTGTCTCAGTAGATTGGACTGAAGCTTTCTTT.

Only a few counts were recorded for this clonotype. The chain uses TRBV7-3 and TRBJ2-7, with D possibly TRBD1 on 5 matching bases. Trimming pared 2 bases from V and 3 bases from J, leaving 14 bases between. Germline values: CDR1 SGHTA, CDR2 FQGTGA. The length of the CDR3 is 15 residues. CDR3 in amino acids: CASSLDGHPSYEQYF. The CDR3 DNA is TGTGCCAGCAGCTTAGATGGACATCCTAGCTACGAGCAGTACTTC.

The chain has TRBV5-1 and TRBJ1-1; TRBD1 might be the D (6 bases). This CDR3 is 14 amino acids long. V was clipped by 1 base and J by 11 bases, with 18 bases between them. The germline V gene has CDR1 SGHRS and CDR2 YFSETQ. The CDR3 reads CASSLRGEDGVAFF. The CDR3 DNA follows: TGCGCCAGCAGCTTGAGGGGGGAAGACGGAGTTGCTTTCTTT. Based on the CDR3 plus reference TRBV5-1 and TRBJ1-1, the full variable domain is KAGVTQTPRYLIKTRGQQVTLSCSPISGHRSVSWYQQTPGQGLQFLFEYFSETQRNKGNFPGRFSGRQFSNSRSEMNVSTLELGDSALYLCASSLRGEDGVAFFGQGTRLTVV.

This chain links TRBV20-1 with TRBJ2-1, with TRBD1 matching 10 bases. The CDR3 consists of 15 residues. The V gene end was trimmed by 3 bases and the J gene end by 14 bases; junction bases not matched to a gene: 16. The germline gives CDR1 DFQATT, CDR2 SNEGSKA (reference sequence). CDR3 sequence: CSARNRDRGRYGEFF. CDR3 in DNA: TGCAGTGCTAGGAACCGGGACAGGGGACGGTATGGGGAGTTCTTC.